These T cell receptor beta chains were read from a single sample in a study of technical replicates of blood from a handful of donors. Libraries were prepared by immunoSEQ multiplex PCR; TCRdb keeps only in-frame clonotypes and omits some of them. Here the sample spans just under 45,000 clones, 90% to 97% being singletons. Sequencing was performed on T cells isolated from PBMCs. These receptors all come from a human donor in good health. The CDR3 runs from the conserved cysteine through the conserved F or W. Fields, in order: J gene, D gene, V gene, clone size, CDR3 protein, CDR3 DNA. A D gene is named only where the DNA matches it firmly. Expanded clones get a size class; other rows say once, few or many, or leave the size out.

TRBJ2-7 - TRBV30 - CAWNRYSYEQYF TGTGCCTGGAACAGATACTCCTACGAGCAGTACTTC
TRBJ1-4 - TRBV25-1 - CASSSPGREKLFF TGTGCCAGCAGTTCACCAGGGAGGGAAAAACTGTTTTTT
TRBJ1-5 - TRBV10-3 - CAISESLYQPQHF TGTGCCATCAGTGAGTCTCTTTATCAGCCCCAGCATTTT
TRBJ2-7 - TRBV19 - CASSIQGGYEQYF TGTGCCAGTAGTATTCAGGGTGGCTACGAGCAGTACTTC
TRBJ2-5 TRBD2 TRBV28 - CASEGQGLAVRVEETQYF TGTGCCAGCGAGGGCCAGGGACTAGCGGTCCGCGTTGAAGAGACCCAGTACTTC
TRBJ2-1 TRBD2 TRBV30 - CACPPGTSYNEQFF TGTGCCTGCCCTCCCGGGACTAGCTACAATGAGCAGTTCTTC
TRBJ1-2 - TRBV27 - CASRAGDYGYTF TGTGCCAGCAGAGCAGGGGATTATGGCTACACCTTC
TRBJ2-7 TRBD1 TRBV2 - CASCKDRGSYYEQYF TGTGCCAGCTGCAAGGACAGGGGATCTTACTACGAGCAGTACTTC
TRBJ1-1 - TRBV9 - CASSADWNTEAFF TGTGCCAGCAGCGCTGACTGGAACACTGAAGCTTTCTTT
TRBJ2-2 - TRBV28 - CASRSQGAGELFF TGTGCCAGCAGATCCCAGGGTGCCGGGGAGCTGTTTTTT
TRBJ2-2 - TRBV9 - CASSADSGHNTGELFF TGTGCCAGCAGCGCAGACTCGGGACATAACACCGGGGAGCTGTTTTTT
TRBJ1-5 - TRBV6-1 - CASSMSVHGNQPQHF TGTGCCAGCAGCATGAGCGTTCACGGCAATCAGCCCCAGCATTTT
TRBJ1-1 - TRBV5-4 - CASSLGLGVETEAFF TGTGCCAGCAGCTTGGGTTTAGGAGTTGAGACTGAAGCTTTCTTT
TRBJ2-7 - TRBV6-1 - CASSEYSGVYEQYF TGTGCCAGCAGTGAATATAGCGGTGTTTACGAGCAGTACTTC
TRBJ2-7 - TRBV6-5 - CASSYLFAYEQYF TGTGCCAGCAGTTACTTATTTGCCTACGAGCAGTACTTC
TRBJ2-5 TRBD1 TRBV6-1 - CASEVGTGGETQYF TGTGCCAGTGAGGTGGGGACAGGGGGGGAGACCCAGTACTTC
TRBJ2-1 TRBD2 TRBV7-3 - CASSLFGTSPYNEQFF TGTGCCAGCAGCCTATTTGGGACTAGTCCCTACAATGAGCAGTTCTTC
TRBJ1-1 TRBD1 TRBV4-1 - CASSLGTGRNTEAFF TGCGCCAGCAGCCTTGGGACAGGGCGGAACACTGAAGCTTTCTTT
TRBJ1-2 TRBD1 TRBV29-1 - CSVGDRDYGYTF TGCAGCGTTGGGGACAGGGACTATGGCTACACCTTC
TRBJ1-1 - TRBV14 - CASSQHRMNTEAFF TGTGCCAGCAGCCAACACAGAATGAACACTGAAGCTTTCTTT
TRBJ2-7 TRBD2 TRBV2 - CASTFAEVGLAGSYEQYF TGTGCCAGCACATTCGCAGAGGTCGGACTAGCGGGTTCCTACGAGCAGTACTTC
TRBJ2-6 - TRBV4-1 - CASSQEQSSFSGANVLTF TGCGCCAGCAGCCAAGAACAGTCCTCCTTCTCTGGGGCCAACGTCCTGACTTTC
TRBJ2-7 TRBD2 TRBV29-1 - CSVVTSGTYEQYF TGCAGCGTTGTAACTAGCGGGACCTACGAGCAGTACTTC
TRBJ2-3 TRBD2 TRBV7-8 - CASSLDLAGSTDTQYF TGTGCCAGCAGCTTGGACCTAGCGGGAAGCACAGATACGCAGTATTTT
TRBJ1-4 - TRBV5-1 - CASSLTGFATNEKLFF TGCGCCAGCAGCCTTACAGGGTTTGCAACTAATGAAAAACTGTTTTTT
TRBJ2-7 - TRBV6-5 once CASSYSGGETNYEQYF TGTGCCAGCAGTTACTCGGGTGGGGAGACTAACTACGAGCAGTACTTC
TRBJ2-1 TRBD1 TRBV29-1 once CSHSGTGINEQFF TGCAGCCACTCCGGGACAGGGATCAATGAGCAGTTCTTC
TRBJ2-7 TRBD1 TRBV27 - CASSLFSPGQGFEQYF TGTGCCAGCAGTTTATTTTCCCCGGGACAGGGGTTCGAGCAGTACTTC
TRBJ1-1 - TRBV6-1 - CASSELMTEAFF TGTGCCAGCAGTGAATTAATGACTGAAGCTTTCTTT
TRBJ2-7 TRBD2 TRBV30 - CAWSGSLAGVLEQYF TGTGCCTGGAGCGGTAGTCTAGCGGGAGTCCTCGAGCAGTACTTC
TRBJ2-2 TRBD1 TRBV29-1 - CSVWTGENTGELFF TGCAGCGTCTGGACAGGGGAGAACACCGGGGAGCTGTTTTTT
TRBJ1-1 - TRBV11-1 - CASSSDGYRNTEAFF TGTGCCAGCAGCTCGGATGGGTACAGGAACACTGAAGCTTTCTTT
TRBJ2-2 - TRBV6-4 - CASTRGRGAVF TGTGCCAGCACAAGAGGTCGGGGAGCTGTTTTT
TRBJ2-1 - TRBV27 once CASSLTNYNEQFF TGTGCCAGCAGTCTGACAAATTACAATGAGCAGTTCTTC
TRBJ2-7 TRBD2 TRBV28 - CATLTSASYEQYF TGTGCCACCCTTACTAGCGCCTCCTACGAGCAGTACTTC
TRBJ1-1 TRBD1 TRBV5-1 - CASSLAKSGTGVLGNTEAFF TGCGCCAGCAGCTTGGCAAAGTCAGGGACAGGGGTACTCGGGAACACTGAAGCTTTCTTT
TRBJ2-7 TRBD2 TRBV7-6 - CASSLASSGGTYEQYF TGTGCCAGCAGCTTAGCTTCTAGCGGGGGGACCTACGAGCAGTACTTC
TRBJ1-2 TRBD1 TRBV29-1 - CSDHFRGQENYGYTF TGCAGCGATCACTTTAGGGGACAGGAAAACTATGGCTACACCTTC
TRBJ2-7 TRBD2 TRBV25-1 - CASKTSGSRYEQYF TGTGCCAGCAAGACTAGCGGGAGTAGGTACGAGCAGTACTTC
TRBJ2-7 TRBD1 TRBV23-1 - CASSHPRQGENYEQYF TGCGCCAGCAGTCACCCTAGACAGGGGGAAAACTACGAGCAGTACTTC
TRBJ2-2 - TRBV19 - CASSPDPLSELSTGELFF TGTGCCAGTAGTCCCGACCCCTTATCGGAGCTAAGTACCGGGGAGCTGTTTTTT
TRBJ2-7 TRBD2 TRBV13 once CASSFQTPGLAGVDSYEQYF TGTGCCAGCAGCTTCCAGACCCCGGGACTAGCGGGAGTAGATAGCTACGAGCAGTACTTC
TRBJ1-1 - TRBV23-1 once CASRGVEGERTEAFF TGCGCCAGCAGGGGCGTGGAAGGGGAAAGAACTGAAGCTTTCTTT
TRBJ2-7 TRBD2 TRBV15 - CATKGTTGVNYEQYF TGTGCCACCAAAGGGACTACAGGAGTCAATTACGAGCAGTACTTC
TRBJ1-1 - TRBV18 few CASSVENTEAFF TGTGCCAGCTCAGTAGAAAACACTGAAGCTTTCTTT
TRBJ1-2 TRBD1 TRBV4-3 - CASSQGTGIAPTF TGCGCCAGCAGCCAAGGGACAGGGATCGCTCCCACCTTC